Following are 27 T cell receptor beta chains from one sample sequenced in a study of blood T cell repertoires in COVID-19. Assay: immunoSEQ multiplex PCR; the TCRdb copy retains only in-frame clones and omits some. The sample shows around 72,000 clones, about four fifths of them seen only once. The material sequenced was peripheral blood. These receptors were taken from a woman in her 70s with acute or convalescent COVID-19.

This clone was seen a few times. The genes are TRBV5-6 and TRBJ2-1, with TRBD1 identical over 9 bases. J was trimmed by 6 bases and V by 3 bases; bases with no gene match: 7. This CDR3 spans 15 amino acids. Germline assignment: CDR1 SGHDT and CDR2 YYEEEE. CDR3 in amino acids: CASSYRDRVTNEQFF. CDR3 DNA: TGTGCCAGCAGCTACCGGGACAGGGTGACCAATGAGCAGTTCTTC.

This clone showed up just once. J is TRBJ1-1 and V is TRBV19; D may be TRBD1 (5 bases). The ends were cut back, 5 bases at V and 4 bases at J, with 17 bases in the middle. Germline CDR1 reads LNHDA; CDR2 reads SQIVND (reference sequence). This CDR3 has 15 residues. CDR3 DNA: TGTGCCAGTAGTTCCCGGGGAGGGGACGGCACTGAAGCTTTCTTT. Translated: CASSSRGGDGTEAFF. Full variable domain (missing parts from reference TRBV19 and TRBJ1-1): DGGITQSPKYLFRKEGQNVTLSCEQNLNHDAMYWYRQDPGQGLRLIYYSQIVNDFQKGDIAEGYSVSREKKESFPLTVTSAQKNPTAFYLCASSSRGGDGTEAFFGQGTRLTVV.

The CDR3 coding sequence is TGCGCCAGCAGCCAAGCCGGGACAGCAAGCTCTGGGGCCAACGTCCTGACTTTC. It encodes CASSQAGTASSGANVLTF. The chain uses TRBV4-1 and TRBJ2-6; 7 positions match TRBD1. The CDR3 has 18 residues. Losses at the gene ends were 1 base for V and 0 bases for J; bases not matched to a gene: 6. CDR1 and CDR2 (germline): MGHRA, YSYEKL.

The chain carries TRBV19 and TRBJ2-7, with 9 nucleotides matching TRBD2. The V and J ends lost 2 bases and 5 bases, in that order; junction bases with no gene match: 7. The CDR3 is made up of 15 amino acids. Germline CDR1 and CDR2: LNHDA and SQIVND (reference sequence). In nucleotides, the CDR3 is TGTGCCAGTAGTATAAAGGCGCGGGAGGGCAACGAGCAGTACTTC. Its protein product is CASSIKAREGNEQYF. The full variable domain, in which reference TRBV19 and TRBJ2-7 provide the parts outside the CDR3, is DGGITQSPKYLFRKEGQNVTLSCEQNLNHDAMYWYRQDPGQGLRLIYYSQIVNDFQKGDIAEGYSVSREKKESFPLTVTSAQKNPTAFYLCASSIKAREGNEQYFGPGTRLTVT.

The V gene is TRBV28, the J gene TRBJ2-7, with TRBD2 as a possible D gene (5 bases). The germline V and J ends were trimmed by 4 bases and 3 bases, with 16 bases remaining between them. The germline CDR1 and CDR2 sequences are MDHEN and SYDVKM. This CDR3 comprises 15 residues. The chain's CDR3 is CASSYRTEAYYEQYF. Here the CDR3 DNA reads TGTGCCAGCAGTTACCGGACGGAGGCCTACTACGAGCAGTACTTC. The variable domain in full, with the rest retrieved from reference TRBV28 and TRBJ2-7, is DVKVTQSSRYLVKRTGEKVFLECVQDMDHENMFWYRQDPGLGLRLIYFSYDVKMKEKGDIPEGYSVSREKKERFSLILESASTNQTSMYLCASSYRTEAYYEQYFGPGTRLTVT.

This chain links TRBV10-3 with TRBJ1-1; D possibly corresponds to TRBD1 (6 bases). The CDR3 covers 13 residues. V was shortened by 0 bases and J by 5 bases, with 7 bases between the two germline ends. Germline V CDR1 and CDR2: ENHRY, SYGVKD. The CDR3 region has the DNA TGTGCCATCAGTGAGTCGAGGGGGACTGAAGCTTTCTTT. Its translation is CAISESRGTEAFF.

The rearrangement uses TRBV11-3 and TRBJ2-4, with TRBD2 identical over 11 bases. V dropped 8 bases and J dropped 9; count of bases not matched to a gene: 12. Per the germline V gene, CDR1 is SGHNT and CDR2 is YENEEA. This CDR3 region has 15 residues. CDR3 nucleotide sequence: TGTGCCAGCGCGATACTAGCGGGAGAAAGACTCATTCAGTACTTC. Translation gives CASAILAGERLIQYF. The full variable domain, completed using reference TRBV11-3 and TRBJ2-4, is EAGVVQSPRYKIIEKKQPVAFWCNPISGHNTLYWYLQNLGQGPELLIRYENEEAVDDSQLPKDRFSAERLKGVDSTLKIQPAELGDSAVYLCASAILAGERLIQYFGAGTRLSVL.

This clone was recorded a few times. The chain employs TRBV28 and TRBJ2-7; TRBD2 matches 9 bases. The CDR3 sequence is 14 residues long. Germline V gene sequence: CDR1 MDHEN, CDR2 SYDVKM. Trimming removed 2 bases from V and 3 bases from J; junction bases left unmatched: 2. CDR3 coding DNA: TGTGCCAGCAGTTTAATACTAGCGGGCTACGAGCAGTACTTC. Amino acids: CASSLILAGYEQYF. The variable domain in full, with the rest retrieved from reference TRBV28 and TRBJ2-7, is DVKVTQSSRYLVKRTGEKVFLECVQDMDHENMFWYRQDPGLGLRLIYFSYDVKMKEKGDIPEGYSVSREKKERFSLILESASTNQTSMYLCASSLILAGYEQYFGPGTRLTVT.

In this sample, this clone turned up once. The rearrangement uses TRBV6-1 and TRBJ2-3; D not resolved. Trimming left V 3 bases short and J 4 bases short, with 8 bases between. The CDR3 totals 13 residues. Looked up from germline, CDR1 is MNHNS and CDR2 is SASEGT. The chain's CDR3 is CASSDPPADTQYF. The CDR3 bases are TGTGCCAGCAGTGACCCACCGGCAGATACGCAGTATTTT.

The chain has TRBV6-4 and TRBJ1-2, with D tentatively TRBD1 (6 bases). V dropped 0 bases and J dropped 2 bases, with 10 bases sitting between them. Germline loops: CDR1 MRHNA, CDR2 SNTAGT. This CDR3 has 15 amino acids. CDR3 residues: CASSDSAGANYGYTF. The CDR3 DNA sequence: TGTGCCAGCAGTGACTCGGCGGGGGCCAACTATGGCTACACCTTC.

The V call is TRBV29-1, the J call TRBJ1-1; TRBD1 matches at 9 bases. Germline CDR1 SQVTM, CDR2 ANQGSEA. This CDR3 spans 14 amino acids. Trimming removed 6 bases from V and 4 bases from J; junction bases left unmatched: 9. The CDR3 DNA reads as TGCAGCGTGCTTACAGGGGGCGCGGTCACTGAAGCTTTCTTT. This gives the protein CSVLTGGAVTEAFF.

The chain employs TRBV10-3 and TRBJ2-5, with D possibly matching TRBD1 (6 bases). The CDR3 runs 14 residues. Germline CDR1 and CDR2: ENHRY and SYGVKD. V was cut by 4 bases and J by 3 bases, with 12 bases left in between. DNA of the CDR3: TGTGCCATCAGTGCACAGGGACCAGAAGAGACCCAGTACTTC. Protein: CAISAQGPEETQYF.

The chain is built from TRBV28 and TRBJ1-2; D uncertain. With 3 bases removed from V and 1 base from J, the gap between germline ends came to 6 bases. This CDR3 comprises 13 residues. Germline V gene sequence: CDR1 MDHEN, CDR2 SYDVKM. DNA for the CDR3: TGTGCCAGCAGTTTTGGCTTTAACTATGGCTACACCTTC. Its protein product is CASSFGFNYGYTF.

This clone was seen a handful of times. The chain couples TRBV7-9 to TRBJ2-7; D is perhaps TRBD1 (6 bases). The germline V and J ends were trimmed by 5 bases and 1 base, with 9 bases remaining between them. Germline V lookup: CDR1 SEHNR, CDR2 FQNEAQ (reference sequence). The CDR3 totals 13 residues. The CDR3 nucleotides are TGTGCCAGCAGCCCCGGGACATCCTACGAGCAGTACTTC. Translation gives CASSPGTSYEQYF. The full variable domain, completed using reference TRBV7-9 and TRBJ2-7, is DTGVSQNPRHKITKRGQNVTFRCDPISEHNRLYWYRQTLGQGPEFLTYFQNEAQLEKSRLLSDRFSAERPKGSFSTLEIQRTEQGDSAMYLCASSPGTSYEQYFGPGTRLTVT.

The gene calls are TRBV19 and TRBJ1-1; TRBD1 matches at 7 bases. The CDR3 length is 15 residues. V shed 5 bases, J shed 11 bases, and the junction held 17 bases outside the gene matches. In germline, CDR1 is LNHDA, CDR2 SQIVND (reference sequence). The chain's CDR3 is CASSRPQGQDIGAFF. For the CDR3, the DNA is TGTGCCAGTAGTCGCCCTCAAGGACAGGACATTGGTGCTTTCTTT.

Only a few counts were recorded for this clone. This chain connects TRBV18 to TRBJ2-2, with 9 bases identical to TRBD2. The V gene's germline CDR1 is KGHSH and CDR2 LQKENI. This CDR3 region has 19 residues. Trimming took 1 base from V and 0 from J; bases not matched to a gene: 9. The DNA for the CDR3 is TGTGCCAGCTCACCACGTCGGCCTAGCGGGGACGCGAACACCGGGGAGCTGTTTTTT. Residues: CASSPRRPSGDANTGELFF.

This clone was seen just once. The chain is built from TRBV18 and TRBJ1-1; 9 bases align to TRBD1. The CDR3 is 16 residues long. Germline-derived CDR1 and CDR2 are KGHSH and LQKENI. Trimming removed 7 bases from V and 0 bases from J; junction bases left unmatched: 9. DNA for the CDR3: TGTGCCAGCTTTCACCAGGGGACAGGGATGAACACTGAAGCTTTCTTT. Translation gives CASFHQGTGMNTEAFF.

J is TRBJ1-5 and V is TRBV5-8, with D perhaps TRBD1 (6 bases). V lost 0 bases to trimming and J lost 0 bases, with 13 bases between them. The CDR3 covers 17 residues. The germline V gene encodes CDR1 SGHTS and CDR2 YDEGEE. The CDR3 is CASSLARTVDSNQPQHF. CDR3 DNA sequence: TGTGCCAGCAGCTTGGCACGGACAGTCGATAGCAATCAGCCCCAGCATTTT. The full variable domain, rest sourced from reference TRBV5-8 and TRBJ1-5, is EAGVTQSPTHLIKTRGQQATLRCSPISGHTSVYWYQQALGLGLQFLLWYDEGEERNRGNFPPRFSGRQFPNYSSELNVNALELEDSALYLCASSLARTVDSNQPQHFGDGTRLSIL.

This rearrangement joins TRBV25-1 to TRBJ1-1; no firm D call. The CDR3 extends over 13 amino acids. Trimming stripped 5 bases from V and 1 base from J, with 8 bases between. Germline-derived CDR1 and CDR2 are MGHDK and SYGVNS. The CDR3 DNA is TGTGCCAGCAGTTACTCAGGGAACACTGAAGCTTTCTTT. Encoded protein: CASSYSGNTEAFF.

By sample fraction, this clone is medium-sized. V usage is TRBV11-3 and J usage is TRBJ1-6; D not resolved. The length of the CDR3 is 16 residues. Germline CDR1 SGHNT, CDR2 YENEEA. Trimming took 5 bases from V and 3 from J, leaving 14 bases between them. CDR3 sequence reads: CASSSTGIRYNSPLHF. The CDR3 DNA reads TGTGCCAGCAGCAGCACGGGGATACGCTATAATTCACCCCTCCACTTT.

The J gene is TRBJ1-5, the V gene TRBV19; no definite D call. V lost 3 bases and J lost 2, with 5 bases in between. Germline V gene data show CDR1 as LNHDA and CDR2 as SQIVND (reference sequence). This CDR3 region has 13 residues. CDR3: CASSINGNQPQHF. In nucleotides, the CDR3 is TGTGCCAGTAGTATTAATGGCAATCAGCCCCAGCATTTT.

The chain employs TRBV27 and TRBJ1-5; D gene unclear. Trimming shortened V by 3 bases and J by 0 bases, and 9 bases separated the two germline ends. There are 15 residues in the CDR3. Germline V gene data show CDR1 as MNHEY and CDR2 as SMNVEV (reference sequence). The DNA of the CDR3 is TGTGCCAGCAGTTTTCGGGGAAATAGCAATCAGCCCCAGCATTTT. This encodes CASSFRGNSNQPQHF.

This chain links TRBV28 with TRBJ2-1; 11 bases align to TRBD2. J gave up 9 bases and V 8 bases, and 18 bases lay outside the gene matches. The germline V gene has CDR1 MDHEN and CDR2 SYDVKM. The CDR3 consists of 17 residues. CDR3 sequence: CASGGTSGEGTRGEQFF. CDR3 DNA sequence: TGTGCCAGCGGTGGGACTAGCGGTGAGGGGACACGTGGTGAGCAGTTCTTC.

J is TRBJ1-3 and V is TRBV6-5; D unclear. The CDR3 is made up of 16 amino acids. The germline V gene encodes CDR1 MNHEY and CDR2 SVGAGI. Trimming removed 2 bases at V and 3 bases at J, with 14 bases between. The CDR3 region has the DNA TGTGCCAGCAGTTACACCATCGACATGCTTGGAAACACCATATATTTT. Its protein product is CASSYTIDMLGNTIYF.

V usage is TRBV5-5 and J usage is TRBJ2-2, with D unclear. Germline V gene lookup returns CDR1 SGHKS and CDR2 YYEKEE (reference sequence). Trimming took 5 bases from V and 0 from J, leaving 8 bases between them. The CDR3 extends over 14 amino acids. The CDR3 is CASRLAANTGELFF. The CDR3 bases are TGTGCCAGCAGACTCGCCGCGAACACCGGGGAGCTGTTTTTT. The variable domain in full, completed from reference TRBV5-5 and TRBJ2-2, reads DAGVTQSPTHLIKTRGQQVTLRCSPISGHKSVSWYQQVLGQGPQFIFQYYEKEERGRGNFPDRFSARQFPNYSSELNVNALLLGDSALYLCASRLAANTGELFFGEGSRLTVL.

V is TRBV10-3 and J is TRBJ2-5, with no clear D. Germline V gene sequence: CDR1 ENHRY, CDR2 SYGVKD. Trimming cost V 8 bases and J 4 bases, with 23 bases left between them. The CDR3 is 16 amino acids. The CDR3 region has the DNA TGTGCCATCGGCCTTTATTCCGGGTCAACGAGAGAGACCCAGTACTTC. Amino acid sequence: CAIGLYSGSTRETQYF.

V usage is TRBV27 and J usage is TRBJ1-4, with 10 bases matching TRBD1. Germline CDR1 MNHEY, CDR2 SMNVEV (reference sequence). V lost 6 bases, J lost 6 bases, and 7 bases stayed unmatched. The CDR3 has 15 residues. The DNA for the CDR3 is TGTGCCAGCAGCCCAAGGGACAGGGGTTATGAAAAACTGTTTTTT. It encodes CASSPRDRGYEKLFF. Full variable domain (rest looked up from reference TRBV27 and TRBJ1-4): EAQVTQNPRYLITVTGKKLTVTCSQNMNHEYMSWYRQDPGLGLRQIYYSMNVEVTDKGDVPEGYKVSRKEKRNFPLILESPSPNQTSLYFCASSPRDRGYEKLFFGSGTQLSVL.